This T cell receptor beta chain is from a study of blood T cell repertoires in COVID-19 (dated by TCRdb to the early 2020s). With respect to the entire study: The collaborator samples originated in the United States, Italy and Spain and spanned the acute and convalescent phases of COVID-19. The prospective study material was composed of cDNA or gDNA derived from T cells, B-cell-depleted T cells, or PBMCs. Deeply sampled blood TCRbeta repertoires from subjects exposed to, actively infected with, or recovered from COVID-19 were included in the dataset. The repertoires were released in a freely available public database intended as a resource for research on the immune response to SARS-CoV-2. The samples were drawn from the first 160 participants of the ongoing ImmuneRACE study and from under 1,500 subjects provided by 6 global collaborators. A de-identified subject ID, COVID-19 status, age in years and sex were almost always included in the sample metadata. HLA class I and class II types, where available, came from metadata supplied by the sample provider rather than from assay-based typing.

This clone occurred a few times. Its antigen remains undetermined. No base quality information exists; no much larger clone differs at one position. CDR1 and CDR2 (SGHAT, FQNNGV) derive from the germline V gene. The CDR3 contains 14 residues, cysteine and phenylalanine counted. The only DNA kept is the CDR3, 42 bases in frame from the first base. V drops 3 bases and J drops 3 bases, leaving 12 bases in between. TCRbeta CDR3 regions were amplified from genomic DNA by means of the immunoSEQ Assay, a bias-controlled multiplex PCR. In the original analysis: Nucleated cell counts per sample were estimated from amplification of reference gene primers within the assay. Sequence reads were collapsed and filtered to measure the absolute abundance of every unique TCRbeta CDR3 rearrangement. For each sample, productive Simpson clonality was calculated as the square root of Simpson's diversity index over productive rearrangements. The table comes from immuneACCESS by way of TCRdb, which keeps in-frame sequences with V and J called. Part of the clones is missing from these tables; in studies checked, under half for an unresolved V gene and the rest for unknown reasons. V and J calls and clone size are given by that table; D and trimming were obtained from the DNA. A total of approximately 330,000 clones appear in this sample, roughly nine tenths of them only once. The ten biggest clones cover roughly a tenth of the sample.

Participants in the prospective study were enrolled through a virtual design, were aged about 18 to 100 years, and lived in approximately 24 United States geographic areas. To assign participants to cohorts, the prospective study relied on clinical history that participants themselves reported in a screening survey and a study questionnaire. ImmuneRACE Cohort 3 recovered participants were defined by two consecutive negative NP/OP PCR tests, healthcare professional clearance, or symptom resolution. Each participant in the prospective study had whole blood, serum and a nasopharyngeal or oropharyngeal swab collected by mobile phlebotomists. Over a 2-month period, participants in the prospective study had the option of providing additional blood draws and questionnaires. Blood samples from the prospective study were shipped frozen or at room temperature prior to DNA extraction. What the research found in general, with its limitations: The quantity of clinical and demographic metadata differed by source and by participant and was supplied without curation.

The V and J genes are TRBV11-2 and TRBJ2-7; the D gene is perhaps TRBD1, from 5 matching bases. This TCR derives from a woman in her 30s who had recovered from COVID-19. The specimen was PBMCs or T cells enriched from blood (not recorded which). The CDR3 loop reads CASSLTDNLYEQYF. The sequenced DNA is TGTGCCAGCAGCTTGACAGACAATCTCTACGAGCAGTACTTC.